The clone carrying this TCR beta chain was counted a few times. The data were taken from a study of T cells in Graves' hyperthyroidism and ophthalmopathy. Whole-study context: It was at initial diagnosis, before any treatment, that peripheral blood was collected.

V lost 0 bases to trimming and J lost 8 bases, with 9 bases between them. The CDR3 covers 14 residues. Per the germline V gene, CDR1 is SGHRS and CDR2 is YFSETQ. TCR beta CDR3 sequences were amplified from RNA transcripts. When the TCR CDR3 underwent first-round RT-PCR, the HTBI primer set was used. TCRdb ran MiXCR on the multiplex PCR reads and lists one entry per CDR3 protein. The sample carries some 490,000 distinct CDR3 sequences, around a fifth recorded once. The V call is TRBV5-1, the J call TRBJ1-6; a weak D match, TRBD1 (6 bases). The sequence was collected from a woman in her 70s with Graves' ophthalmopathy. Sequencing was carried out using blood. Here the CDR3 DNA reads TGCGCCAGCAGCTTGGGCGGGGGCGATTCACCCCTCCACTTT. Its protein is CASSLGGGDSPLHF.